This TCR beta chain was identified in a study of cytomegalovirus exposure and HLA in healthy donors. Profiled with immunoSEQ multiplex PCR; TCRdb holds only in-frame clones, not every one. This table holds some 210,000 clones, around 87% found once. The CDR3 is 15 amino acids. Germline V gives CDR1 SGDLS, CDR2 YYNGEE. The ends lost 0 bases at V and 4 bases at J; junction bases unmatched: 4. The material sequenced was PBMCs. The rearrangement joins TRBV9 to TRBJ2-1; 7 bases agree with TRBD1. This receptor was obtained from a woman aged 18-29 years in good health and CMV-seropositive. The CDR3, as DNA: TGTGCCAGCAGCGTAGAAGGGACAGAATACAATGAGCAGTTCTTC. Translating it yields CASSVEGTEYNEQFF.